The 21 T cell receptor beta chains below come from one sample, sequenced in a study of blood T cell repertoires in COVID-19. Repertoires were generated with immunoSEQ multiplex PCR, while TCRdb's copy carries only in-frame clones and drops some. Of roughly 570,000 clones in the sample, 85% to 90% are singletons; the top ten hold less than 9%. Sample: peripheral blood. The receptors were sampled from a woman in her forties or fifties with COVID-19, enrolled during active disease.

The chain has TRBV30 and TRBJ2-5; a possible D gene is TRBD1 (5 bases). V was pared by 2 bases and J by 2 bases, with 9 bases between. Germline-derived CDR1 and CDR2 are GTSNPN and SVGIG (reference sequence). The CDR3 extends over 13 amino acids. CDR3 in DNA: TGTGCCTGGAGTATAGGGGCTCAAGAGACCCAGTACTTC. This sequence encodes CAWSIGAQETQYF.

V gene TRBV30 combines with J gene TRBJ1-2; unclear D gene. This CDR3 contains 12 residues. Per the germline V gene, CDR1 is GTSNPN and CDR2 is SVGIG (reference sequence). The V and J ends lost 5 bases and 4 bases respectively, with 11 bases between them. The CDR3: CAWEIGIYGYTF. CDR3 in DNA: TGTGCCTGGGAGATCGGGATCTATGGCTACACCTTC.

The chain couples TRBV27 to TRBJ2-3, with D perhaps TRBD1 (6 bases). Germline values: CDR1 MNHEY, CDR2 SMNVEV (reference sequence). The V gene lost 8 bases and the J gene lost 7 bases, with 25 bases spanning the gap. This CDR3 is 16 amino acids long. DNA for the CDR3: TGTGCCAGCTACTTACGAGGGGGATCGAGTGCGTATACGCAGTATTTT. Translating it yields CASYLRGGSSAYTQYF.

This clone was observed a single time. The genes are TRBV28 and TRBJ1-5, with 9 bases identical to TRBD1. Germline V gives CDR1 MDHEN, CDR2 SYDVKM. The CDR3 loop spans 14 amino acids. V lost 5 bases and J lost 5; bases outside the gene matches: 4. The CDR3 region is CASSHRQGDQPQHF. Written as DNA, the CDR3 is TGTGCCAGCAGTCATAGACAGGGGGATCAGCCCCAGCATTTT. Combining the CDR3 with reference TRBV28 and TRBJ1-5 gives the whole variable domain DVKVTQSSRYLVKRTGEKVFLECVQDMDHENMFWYRQDPGLGLRLIYFSYDVKMKEKGDIPEGYSVSREKKERFSLILESASTNQTSMYLCASSHRQGDQPQHFGDGTRLSIL.

The J gene is TRBJ1-1, the V gene TRBV6-5; 7 nucleotides line up with TRBD1. This CDR3 region has 13 residues. The ends lost 8 bases at V and 3 bases at J; junction bases unmatched: 6. Germline lookup yields CDR1 MNHEY and CDR2 SVGAGI. CDR3 region: CASLTGTDTEAFF. Written as DNA, the CDR3 is TGTGCCAGCCTAACCGGGACAGACACTGAAGCTTTCTTT.

This clone was seen just once. The chain links TRBV3-1 (or the pseudogene TRBV3-2) to TRBJ2-7, with 7 bases aligning to TRBD1. The germline V gene encodes CDR1 LGHDT and CDR2 YNNKEL (reference sequence). This CDR3 has 17 amino acids. V lost 1 base, J lost 1 base, and 10 bases stayed unmatched. The CDR3 region is CASSQGRGTASSYEQYF. The CDR3 DNA follows: TGTGCCAGCAGCCAAGGGAGAGGGACAGCCAGTTCCTACGAGCAGTACTTC.

CDR3 bases: TGTGCCAGTAGTATTAGGGGAAATTTTTATGGCTACACCTTC. Its protein is CASSIRGNFYGYTF. The genes are TRBV19 and TRBJ1-2, with D possibly being TRBD1 (5 bases). V shed 3 bases and J shed 5 bases, with 13 bases lying between them. The V gene's germline CDR1 is LNHDA and CDR2 SQIVND (reference sequence). This CDR3 has 14 amino acids.

This chain links TRBV19 with TRBJ1-2; 8 nucleotides align to TRBD1. The V segment lost 8 bases and the J segment 8 bases; nucleotides outside the gene matches: 7. Germline CDR1 is LNHDA and CDR2 is SQIVND (reference sequence). The CDR3 totals 12 residues. Here the CDR3 reads CASHQGAGGYTF. CDR3 nucleotides: TGTGCCAGTCATCAGGGGGCGGGCGGCTACACCTTC.

V and J are TRBV6-5 and TRBJ1-1, with unresolved D. CDR1 is MNHEY and CDR2 is SVGAGI in the germline V gene. Trimming removed 2 bases at V and 2 bases at J, with 15 bases between. The CDR3 is 16 amino acids. The CDR3 here is CASSYGVERVNTEAFF. Here the CDR3 DNA reads TGTGCCAGCAGTTACGGGGTAGAGAGGGTTAACACTGAAGCTTTCTTT.

Turning to this clone: Within the sample, other DNA sequences also encode this same CDR3. V is TRBV29-1 and J is TRBJ2-7; 9 bases line up with TRBD1. This CDR3 is built from 13 residues. Germline V gene lookup returns CDR1 SQVTM and CDR2 ANQGSEA. The J segment lost 1 base and the V segment lost 4 bases, leaving 2 bases of the junction unmatched. The CDR3: CSVAGTGSYEQYF. In nucleotides, the CDR3 is TGCAGCGTTGCAGGGACAGGGTCCTACGAGCAGTACTTC.

V gene TRBV18 combines with J gene TRBJ1-1; no clear D gene. This CDR3 is built from 14 residues. Germline V gives CDR1 KGHSH, CDR2 LQKENI. V was pared by 2 bases and J by 0 bases, with 7 bases between. CDR3 DNA sequence: TGTGCCAGCTCACCAGGCCAGTTGAACACTGAAGCTTTCTTT. Translated: CASSPGQLNTEAFF.

The CDR3 spells CAWSVRGGANQETQYF. The CDR3 DNA sequence: TGTGCCTGGAGTGTACGCGGCGGGGCGAACCAAGAGACCCAGTACTTC. This chain joins TRBV30 and TRBJ2-5, with D possibly matching TRBD2 (6 bases). This CDR3 has 16 amino acids. With 0 bases removed from V and 0 bases from J, the gap between germline ends came to 14 bases. CDR1 GTSNPN and CDR2 SVGIG come from the germline V gene (reference sequence).

V and J are TRBV5-3 and TRBJ2-4; TRBD2 matches 8 bases. TRBV5-3 is an ORF for which the function is uncertain. The CDR3 is 18 amino acids. Trimming took 0 bases from V and 0 from J; bases not matched to a gene: 8. The chain's CDR3 is CARSLASGSPRAKNIQYF. The CDR3 bases are TGTGCCAGAAGCTTGGCGAGCGGGAGCCCTCGAGCCAAAAACATTCAGTACTTC.

This chain links TRBV3-1 (or the pseudogene TRBV3-2) with TRBJ2-2; D is undetermined. Trimming removed 5 bases from V and 1 base from J, with 14 bases in between. The germline gives CDR1 LGHDT, CDR2 YNNKEL (reference sequence). The CDR3 loop spans 16 amino acids. CDR3 DNA sequence: TGTGCCAGCAGCGAAGGGCTGAATGGGAACACCGGGGAGCTGTTTTTT. This sequence encodes CASSEGLNGNTGELFF.

The rearrangement uses TRBV5-1 and TRBJ2-1, with 8 bases aligning to TRBD2. This CDR3 region has 14 residues. In germline, CDR1 is SGHRS, CDR2 YFSETQ. V shed 5 bases, J shed 3 bases, and the junction held 4 bases outside the gene matches. The CDR3 protein is CASSPGLVYNEQFF. CDR3 nucleotides: TGCGCCAGCAGTCCGGGACTAGTCTACAATGAGCAGTTCTTC.

A single count supports this clone. The V call is TRBV3-1 (or the pseudogene TRBV3-2), the J call TRBJ1-1; D not resolved. Germline CDR1 LGHDT, CDR2 YNNKEL (reference sequence). The V end was cut by 2 bases, the J end by 1 base, with 11 bases between. The CDR3 consists of 15 residues. CDR3 in DNA: TGTGCCAGCAGCCAATACGAGGGAAAGAACACTGAAGCTTTCTTT. This translates into CASSQYEGKNTEAFF.

This chain connects TRBV7-9 to TRBJ1-6, with 12 nucleotides matching TRBD1. CDR3 size: 16 residues. The germline V gene has CDR1 SEHNR and CDR2 FQNEAQ (reference sequence). The V segment lost 5 bases and the J segment 9 bases; nucleotides outside the gene matches: 8. CDR3 DNA sequence: TGTGCCAGCAGCCCGGGACAGGGGGCGAGTGGTTCACCCCTCCACTTT. Amino acid sequence: CASSPGQGASGSPLHF.

The chain carries TRBV19 and TRBJ1-1; no clear D. This CDR3 has 15 amino acids. Germline V gene data show CDR1 as LNHDA and CDR2 as SQIVND (reference sequence). The ends were cut back, 6 bases at V and 1 base at J, with 15 bases in the middle. As DNA, the CDR3 is TGTGCCAGTAGGCTTTCTCGGGCGGGGAACACTGAAGCTTTCTTT. The encoded protein is CASRLSRAGNTEAFF.

The chain employs TRBV24-1 and TRBJ2-7; a possible D gene is TRBD1 (5 bases). The CDR3 runs to 14 residues. V was clipped by 1 base and J by 3 bases, with 9 bases between them. Germline V gives CDR1 KGHDR, CDR2 SFDVKD. The CDR3 nucleotides are TGTGCCACCAGTGATTTAGGACATGACTACGAGCAGTACTTC. Its protein product is CATSDLGHDYEQYF.

This clone occurred a few times. This CDR3 is CASSLDGGLGELFF. The CDR3 coding sequence is TGTGCCAGCAGCTTGGATGGGGGACTAGGGGAGCTGTTTTTT. The rearrangement joins TRBV5-6 to TRBJ2-2, with TRBD2 matching over 7 bases. With V trimmed by 0 bases and J by 8 bases, 4 bases remained unmatched. Germline lookup yields CDR1 SGHDT and CDR2 YYEEEE. The CDR3 is made up of 14 amino acids.

The gene calls are TRBV27 and TRBJ1-1, with 8 bases lining up with TRBD1. This CDR3 is built from 13 residues. The V segment lost 8 bases and the J segment 3 bases; nucleotides outside the gene matches: 5. Germline assignment: CDR1 MNHEY and CDR2 SMNVEV (reference sequence). CDR3 region: CASSYRGYTEAFF. Written as DNA, the CDR3 is TGTGCCAGCTCCTACAGGGGGTACACTGAAGCTTTCTTT.